This is a list of T cell receptor beta chains from one sample in a study of blood T cell repertoires in COVID-19. Sequencing was performed with immunoSEQ multiplex PCR; in TCRdb, only in-frame clones are kept and a portion is missing. This sample has 70,000 or so clones, with approximately 88% found just once. The specimen sequenced was peripheral blood. Every receptor here comes from a man older than 75 with active or convalescent COVID-19. CDR3s include the opening cysteine and the closing phenylalanine or tryptophan. D genes are given only for firm matches. Rows give clone size only sometimes, using once, few, many, or a class for an expanded clone.

j_gene | d_gene | v_gene | abundance | CDR3nt | CDR3aa
TRBJ2-7 | - | TRBV30 | - | TGTGCCTGGAGTGCGAGGCCCTACGAGCAGTACTTC | CAWSARPYEQYF
TRBJ2-3 | - | TRBV6-5 | - | TGTGCCAGCAGTTACTTGGGCTCAGATACGCAGTATTTT | CASSYLGSDTQYF
TRBJ1-5 | - | TRBV6-5 | - | TGTGCCAGCAGCAGCGGACAGAAAAGCAATCAGCCCCAGCATTTT | CASSSGQKSNQPQHF
TRBJ2-3 | - | TRBV30 | once | TGTGCCGGGAGGGGGGGGAGCACAGATACGCAGTATTTT | CAGRGGSTDTQYF
TRBJ2-7 | - | TRBV7-9 | - | TGTGCCAGCAGCCCCCGGACTTCTCTCTACGAGCAGTACTTC | CASSPRTSLYEQYF
TRBJ2-1 | - | TRBV6-1 | - | TGTGCCAGCAGTACGCGAAACAATGAGCAGTTCTTC | CASSTRNNEQFF
TRBJ1-1 | TRBD1 | TRBV2 | - | TGTGCCAGCAGTGTTACAGGGGGCAATTATGGTACTGAAGCTTTCTTT | CASSVTGGNYGTEAFF
TRBJ1-2 | - | TRBV3-1/TRBV3-2 | - | TGTGCCAGCAACCTAAAAGACGGGGGCTACACCTTC | CASNLKDGGYTF
TRBJ1-4 | TRBD1 | TRBV28 | once | TGTGCCAGCAGTTTCGGACAGGCTAATGAAAAACTGTTTTTT | CASSFGQANEKLFF
TRBJ1-6 | - | TRBV11-2 | - | TGTGCCAGCAGCTTACTCTCTCTATCACCCCTCCACTTT | CASSLLSLSPLHF
TRBJ1-4 | - | TRBV2 | - | TGTGCCAGCAGTGGACAGAGAACTAATGAAAAACTGTTTTTT | CASSGQRTNEKLFF
TRBJ1-6 | - | TRBV7-2 | - | TGTGCCAGCAGCTACCAAGGCCCAGGATCTAATTCACCCCTCCACTTT | CASSYQGPGSNSPLHF
TRBJ2-7 | - | TRBV28 | - | TGTGCCAGCAGTTCCCCGGGAAAAAGCTCCTACGAGCAGTACTTC | CASSSPGKSSYEQYF
TRBJ1-6 | TRBD1 | TRBV4-2 | once | TGTGCCAGCAGCCGCGGGACAGGTGGTTCACCCCTCCACTTT | CASSRGTGGSPLHF
TRBJ1-2 | - | TRBV6-4 | - | TGTGCCAGCAGGCTGGAGAGCGGGGTCGCTAACTATGGCTACACCTTC | CASRLESGVANYGYTF
TRBJ2-7 | - | TRBV6-2/TRBV6-3 | - | TGTGCCAGCAGTTATGGGGGGACTCTCTCCTACGAGCAGTACTTC | CASSYGGTLSYEQYF
TRBJ1-2 | TRBD1 | TRBV28 | once | TGTGCCAGCAGTGTGGGACAGGGGGCGTTTGGCTACACCTTC | CASSVGQGAFGYTF
TRBJ2-3 | TRBD2 | TRBV27 | - | TGTGCCAGCAGACTAGCGGGGGGCACAGATACGCAGTATTTT | CASRLAGGTDTQYF
TRBJ2-5 | TRBD1 | TRBV7-2 | - | TGTGCCAGCAGCTTCCTTCGGACAGGGAGAGAGACCCAGTACTTC | CASSFLRTGRETQYF
TRBJ2-3 | - | TRBV5-1 | - | TGCGCCAGCAGCTTGGGACTCCGCACAGATACGCAGTATTTT | CASSLGLRTDTQYF
TRBJ2-7 | - | TRBV9 | - | TGTGCCAGCAGTAGGACTGACCTCACCTACGAGCAGTACTTC | CASSRTDLTYEQYF
TRBJ2-2 | TRBD2 | TRBV7-9 | - | TGTGCCAGCAGCTTCACTAGCGGGAGGGCCGGAGGCGGGGAGCTGTTTTTT | CASSFTSGRAGGGELFF
TRBJ2-2 | - | TRBV19 | - | TGTGCCAGTAGTATAGTAGGCGACAACCTTTACACCGGGGAGCTGTTTTTT | CASSIVGDNLYTGELFF
TRBJ1-5 | - | TRBV6-5 | - | TGTGCCAGCAGTTACTTACCCCCTGAAGCCCATCAGCCCCAGCATTTT | CASSYLPPEAHQPQHF
TRBJ2-1 | - | TRBV19 | - | TGTGCCAGTAGTAACACCGACAATAGCGGCTACAATGAGCAGTTCTTC | CASSNTDNSGYNEQFF
TRBJ2-2 | TRBD1 | TRBV6-6 | - | TGTGCCAGCAGTTATACCGGGACAGACAACACCGGGGAGCTGTTTTTT | CASSYTGTDNTGELFF
TRBJ2-7 | TRBD2 | TRBV28 | - | TGTGCCAGCAGTTTACCCCTAGCGGGTCCCTACGAGCAGTACTTC | CASSLPLAGPYEQYF
TRBJ1-1 | TRBD1 | TRBV2 | - | TGTGCCAGCAGTTCACAGGGGGCCACTGAAGCTTTCTTT | CASSSQGATEAFF
TRBJ2-3 | - | TRBV4-2 | - | TGTGCCAGCAGCCAAGATCCTGGCGATACGCAGTATTTT | CASSQDPGDTQYF
TRBJ2-3 | - | TRBV2 | few | TGTGCCAGCAGTGATAGGCGGACTACAGATACGCAGTATTTT | CASSDRRTTDTQYF
TRBJ2-7 | TRBD1 | TRBV6-5 | - | TGTGCCAGTAGAGCAAGCCAGGGGGCCTACGAGCAGTACTTC | CASRASQGAYEQYF
TRBJ2-1 | TRBD2 | TRBV18 | - | TGTGCCAGCTCACCAGGTGCGGGAGCGGAGAGGAATGAGCAGTTCTTC | CASSPGAGAERNEQFF
TRBJ2-7 | TRBD2 | TRBV7-6 | - | TGTGCCAGCAGCAAGCGGGGCACCTACGAGCAGTACTTC | CASSKRGTYEQYF
TRBJ2-5 | - | TRBV4-2 | medium-sized | TGTGCCAGCAGCCCAGGTGTAGGCTATCAGGAGACCCAGTACTTC | CASSPGVGYQETQYF
TRBJ2-5 | TRBD2 | TRBV6-2/TRBV6-3 | - | TGTGCCAGCAGTCCGATCCAAGCGGGAGCAGAGACCCAGTACTTC | CASSPIQAGAETQYF
TRBJ1-2 | - | TRBV7-9 | few | TGTGCCAGCAGCCTTAACTATGGCTACACCTTC | CASSLNYGYTF
TRBJ2-1 | TRBD2 | TRBV5-1 | - | TGCGCCAGCAGCACCAGCGGGGGGCTGACCTACAATGAGCAGTTCTTC | CASSTSGGLTYNEQFF
TRBJ2-2 | - | TRBV11-2 | - | TGTGCCAGCAGCTTAGTTCAGGCGAACACCGGGGAGCTGTTTTTT | CASSLVQANTGELFF
TRBJ2-1 | - | TRBV6-6 | once | TGTGCCAGCAGTTATCGGAGGGACAATGAGCAGTTCTTC | CASSYRRDNEQFF
TRBJ2-5 | - | TRBV28 | - | TGTGCCAGCAGTGAAGCCCAAGAGACCCAGTACTTC | CASSEAQETQYF
TRBJ1-5 | TRBD1 | TRBV2 | - | TGTGCCAGCAGTGAAGGGACAGGTAGCAATCAGCCCCAGCATTTT | CASSEGTGSNQPQHF
TRBJ1-2 | - | TRBV18 | - | TGTGCCAGCTCGGGAGGTTTGTGGAGCTATGGCTACACCTTC | CASSGGLWSYGYTF